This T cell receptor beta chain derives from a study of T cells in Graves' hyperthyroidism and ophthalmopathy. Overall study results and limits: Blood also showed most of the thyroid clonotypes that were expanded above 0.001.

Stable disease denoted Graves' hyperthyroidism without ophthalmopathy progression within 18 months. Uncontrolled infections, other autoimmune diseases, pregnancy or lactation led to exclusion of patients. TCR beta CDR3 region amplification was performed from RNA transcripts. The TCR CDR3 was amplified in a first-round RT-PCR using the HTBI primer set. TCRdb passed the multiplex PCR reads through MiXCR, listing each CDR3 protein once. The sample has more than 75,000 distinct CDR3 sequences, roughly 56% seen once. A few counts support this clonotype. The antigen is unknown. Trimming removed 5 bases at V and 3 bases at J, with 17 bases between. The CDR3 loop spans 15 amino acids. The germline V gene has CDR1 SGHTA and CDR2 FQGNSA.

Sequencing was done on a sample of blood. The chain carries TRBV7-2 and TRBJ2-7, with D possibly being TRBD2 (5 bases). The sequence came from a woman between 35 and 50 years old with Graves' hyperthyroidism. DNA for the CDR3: TGTGCCAGCAGCCGAGTGGCGGGTGGGGACTACGAGCAGTACTTC. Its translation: CASSRVAGGDYEQYF. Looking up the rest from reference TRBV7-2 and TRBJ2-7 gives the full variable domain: GAGVSQSPSNKVTEKGKDVELRCDPISGHTALYWYRQSLGQGLEFLIYFQGNSAPDKSGLPSDRFSAERTGGSVSTLTIQRTQQEDSAVYLCASSRVAGGDYEQYFGPGTRLTVT.